This record covers a single T cell receptor (beta chain). Its antigen remains unidentified. The sample originates from a study of T cells in localized non-small cell lung cancer. The study's findings and limits: In adjacent lung, a median roughly 58 of the top 100 tumor clones were found.

Method: immunoSEQ multiplex PCR; TCRdb's copy keeps in-frame clones and lacks some. Among around 41,000 clones listed, about nine tenths were seen once. The CDR3 sequence is 16 residues long. Germline values: CDR1 SNHLY, CDR2 FYNNEI. V dropped 8 bases and J dropped 0 bases, with 17 bases sitting between them. The receptor's source is an older female donor with stage I squamous cell lung carcinoma. Sequencing used peripheral blood, obtained before any cancer treatment. The chain uses TRBV2 and TRBJ1-5; weak D call: TRBD1 (5 bases). In DNA, the CDR3 is TGTGCCAGCCACCGATTGGGGCGGGATAGCAATCAGCCCCAGCATTTT. This encodes CASHRLGRDSNQPQHF.